Many counts were recorded for the clone carrying this T cell receptor beta chain. Antigen specificity is unknown. TCRdb ran MiXCR on the reads and lists one entry per CDR3 protein. This sample carries fewer than 200,000 distinct CDR3 sequences, roughly 14% of them seen once, and the ten largest clones take 25% to 30%. This CDR3 has 15 residues. Trimming left V 4 bases short and J 5 bases short, with 15 bases between. The source of the sample is a study of T cell repertoires in cytomegalovirus infection. About the research overall: Carrying CMV and the relevant HLA type showed in public TCR beta signatures. General study findings and limits: Pooled public TCR beta family frequency picked out CMV carriers with the relevant HLA. Predominance within the ex vivo response was attributable to HLA-C-restricted CMV-specific TCR beta clonotypes.

This TCR was recovered from a human donor in good health (CMV status not recorded). Some clones in this sample may be carry-over from other donors' samples. The sequenced material came from PBMCs. The genes are TRBV12-3 or TRBV12-4 and TRBJ1-5, with D maybe TRBD1 (5 bases). CDR3: CASSSNRNRDQPQHF. The CDR3 DNA is TGTGCCAGCAGTTCTAACAGGAATAGGGATCAGCCCCAGCATTTT.